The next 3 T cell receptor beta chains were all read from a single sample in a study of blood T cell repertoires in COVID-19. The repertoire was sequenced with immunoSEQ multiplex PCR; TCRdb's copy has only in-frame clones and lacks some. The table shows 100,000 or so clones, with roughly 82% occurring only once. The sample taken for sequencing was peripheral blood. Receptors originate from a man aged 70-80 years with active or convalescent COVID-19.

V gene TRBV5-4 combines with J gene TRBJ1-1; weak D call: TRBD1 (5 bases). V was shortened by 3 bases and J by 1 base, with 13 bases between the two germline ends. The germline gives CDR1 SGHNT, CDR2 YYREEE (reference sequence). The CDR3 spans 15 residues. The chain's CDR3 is CASSSPGGANTEAFF. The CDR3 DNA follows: TGTGCCAGCAGCTCCCCCGGGGGAGCGAACACTGAAGCTTTCTTT.

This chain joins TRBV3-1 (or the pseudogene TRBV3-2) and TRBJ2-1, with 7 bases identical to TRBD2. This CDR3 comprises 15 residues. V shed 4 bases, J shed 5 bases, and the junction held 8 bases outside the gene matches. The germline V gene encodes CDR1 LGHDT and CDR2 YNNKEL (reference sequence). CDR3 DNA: TGTGCCAGCAGCCCCCTGGCTAGCGGTGACAATGAGCAGTTCTTC. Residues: CASSPLASGDNEQFF.

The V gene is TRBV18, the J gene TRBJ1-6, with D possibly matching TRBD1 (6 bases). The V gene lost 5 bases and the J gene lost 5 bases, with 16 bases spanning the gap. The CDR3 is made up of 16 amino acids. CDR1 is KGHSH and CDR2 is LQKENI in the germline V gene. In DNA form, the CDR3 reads TGTGCCAGCTCAGTCAATCAGGGGATGAATAATTCACCCCTCCACTTT. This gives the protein CASSVNQGMNNSPLHF.